This TCR beta chain was captured by sequencing in a study of beta chain features in type 1 diabetes. Findings and limits, study-wide: Over-representation of high TCR-expressing cells was a possible consequence of cDNA sequencing.

The germline V gene has CDR1 SGHTA and CDR2 FQGNSA. The CDR3 length is 13 residues. Trimming shortened V by 4 bases and J by 5 bases, and 11 bases separated the two germline ends. Details on this clone: Antigen unknown.

Every bit of the isolated RNA underwent reverse transcription, so sequencing read expressed TCRB transcripts. The table came from immunoSEQ multiplex PCR; TCRdb's copy has only in-frame clones and leaves some out. The table records some 150,000 clones, approximately 12% of them present only once. Donors underwent one heparinised blood draw, about 110 mL on average. Sorting that relied on CD45RO/CCR7/CD25/CD127/CD95/CD27 yielded CD4+ naive, central memory, regulatory and stem cell-like memory cells. The V and J genes are TRBV7-2 and TRBJ2-5; D gene uncertain. The sequence was collected from a man between 18 and 35 years old in good health. The sample taken for sequencing was central memory CD4+ T cells from blood. As DNA, the CDR3 is TGTGCCAGCAGCTCCGGTCGTGTGGAGACCCAGTACTTC. Translation gives CASSSGRVETQYF.